The rows below give T cell receptor beta chains drawn from one sample of a study of tumor-infiltrating lymphocytes in localized non-small cell lung cancer. Some clones are missing from TCRdb's copy, which holds only in-frame ones; the method was immunoSEQ multiplex PCR. Among approximately 13,000 clones listed, 60% to 85% were seen once. The sample taken for sequencing was lung tumor tissue. The receptors stem from a human donor with non-small cell lung cancer. Both conserved end residues are part of each CDR3. D genes are given only for firm matches. Size values are once, few and many counts, or a class for expanded clones, and some rows have none.

NA,TRBJ1-5,TRBV19,NA,TGTGCCAGTAGTATCGTCGCCCGAGGTCAGCCCCAGCATTTT,CASSIVARGQPQHF
NA,TRBJ2-2,TRBV11-3,NA,TGTGCCAGCAGCTTTAGGACCGGGGAGCTGTTTTTT,CASSFRTGELFF
NA,TRBJ2-7,TRBV19,once,TGTGCCAGCCGCCGACAGGCTCGCTCCTACGAGCAGTACTTC,CASRRQARSYEQYF
TRBD1,TRBJ1-1,TRBV7-8,NA,TGTGCCAGCAGCAAGGAGGACAGGTCCCATAGGCCCACTGAAGCTTTCTTT,CASSKEDRSHRPTEAFF
NA,TRBJ1-2,TRBV7-2,NA,TGTGCCAGCAGCTTAAGCAGGGCAGGGCTCGAGGGCTACACCTTC,CASSLSRAGLEGYTF
NA,TRBJ1-2,TRBV5-6,NA,TGTGCCAGCAGCTCACAGGGAGGCTATGGCTACACCTTC,CASSSQGGYGYTF
NA,TRBJ1-1,TRBV5-1,NA,TGCGCCAGCAGCTTATTTAAGAACACTGAAGCTTTCTTT,CASSLFKNTEAFF
NA,TRBJ1-3,TRBV6-6,NA,TGTGCCAGCAGATCAACCGGGGAGGGAAACACCATATATTTT,CASRSTGEGNTIYF
NA,TRBJ2-7,TRBV4-3,medium-sized,TGCGCCAGCAGCCGCTCGAAGAGAGGACGGCTCTACGAGCAGTACTTC,CASSRSKRGRLYEQYF
TRBD1,TRBJ2-6,TRBV11-2,NA,TGTGCCAGCAGCTTAAGGGGACAGGGGGAGATTGGGGCCAACGTCCTGACTTTC,CASSLRGQGEIGANVLTF
NA,TRBJ1-3,TRBV6-6,NA,TGTGCCAGCACCCACGGGGGTGCTGGAAACACCATATATTTT,CASTHGGAGNTIYF
NA,TRBJ1-4,TRBV7-6,few,TGTGCCAGCAGCTTGGATTCCCGCACCGCAACTAATGAAAAACTGTTTTTT,CASSLDSRTATNEKLFF
NA,TRBJ1-1,TRBV19,NA,TGTGCCAGTAGTATCCAAGGGCAATCGGTTGAAGCTTTCTTT,CASSIQGQSVEAFF
NA,TRBJ2-7,TRBV2,few,TGTGCCAGCAGTGAAGGCTTCATGAAATTCTACGAGCAGTACTTC,CASSEGFMKFYEQYF
NA,TRBJ1-2,TRBV27,few,TGTGCCAGCGGGCTGGGTTATGGCTACACCTTC,CASGLGYGYTF